This T cell receptor (beta chain) was sequenced during a study of blood T cell repertoires in COVID-19. At the level of the study: Samples of COVID-19 (acute and convalescent) were obtained from the United States, Italy and Spain. Sources were T cells, B-cell-depleted T cells, or PBMCs; the material itself was cDNA or gDNA.

CDR1 and CDR2 from the germline V gene are PRHDT and FYEKMQ (reference sequence). The CDR3 runs 16 residues. Trimming took 3 bases from V and 6 from J; bases not matched to a gene: 7. Study processing details: Estimated nucleated cell counts came from reference gene primer amplification. Data came from immunoSEQ multiplex PCR; TCRdb stores just in-frame clones and leaves some out. That table supplies the V and J calls and clone size; D and trimming were determined from the DNA. The sample consists of 120,000 or so clones, around 90% of them appearing once. Sequences were obtained from peripheral blood. J is TRBJ2-7 and V is TRBV13; 14 nucleotides match TRBD2. The TCR originated in a human donor in a cohort sampled during active COVID-19. The CDR3 sequence: CASSLGLAGAGGEQYF. CDR3 DNA sequence: TGTGCCAGCAGCTTGGGACTAGCGGGAGCTGGGGGCGAGCAGTACTTC.